The next 26 T cell receptor beta chains were all read from a single sample in a study of cytomegalovirus exposure and HLA in healthy donors. This PCR relied on a set of 60 Vbeta primers and 13 Jbeta primers. TCRdb keeps only in-frame clones here, not all; method: immunoSEQ multiplex PCR. The sample has about 140,000 clones, around 75% seen once. Sequencing was performed on PBMCs. Receptors were obtained from a female donor in good health and CMV-seronegative.

CDR3 bases: TGTGCCAGCAGCCGGGACAGTGAAGGCTACACCTTC. It yields the protein CASSRDSEGYTF. The V call is TRBV6-6, the J call TRBJ1-2, with 7 positions matching TRBD1. V shed 6 bases, J shed 8 bases, and the junction held 6 bases outside the gene matches. The V gene's germline CDR1 is MNHNY and CDR2 SVGAGI (reference sequence). CDR3 length: 12 residues.

The genes are TRBV6-1 and TRBJ2-7; TRBD1 matches 7 bases. CDR1 MNHNS and CDR2 SASEGT come from the germline V gene. V lost 4 bases and J lost 0; bases outside the gene matches: 3. The CDR3 has 14 residues. The CDR3 nucleotides read TGTGCCAGCAGTGCGGACAGGAGCTCCTACGAGCAGTACTTC. Translated: CASSADRSSYEQYF.

The rearrangement joins TRBV5-1 to TRBJ2-1; 7 bases are a match to TRBD1. The CDR3 has 14 residues. CDR1 is SGHRS, CDR2 YFSETQ, per germline. V lost 0 bases, J lost 5 bases, and 2 bases stayed unmatched. CDR3 nucleotides: TGCGCCAGCAGCTTGGGACAGGGCAACAATGAGCAGTTCTTC. Amino acids: CASSLGQGNNEQFF.

This clone was observed a handful of times. This chain links TRBV6-5 with TRBJ2-7; 11 nucleotides match TRBD1. The CDR3 runs to 13 residues. V was clipped by 7 bases and J by 5 bases; unmatched bases: 4. The V gene's germline CDR1 is MNHEY and CDR2 SVGAGI. The CDR3 is CASTRTGGNEQYF. The CDR3 region has the DNA TGTGCCAGCACCCGGACAGGGGGCAACGAGCAGTACTTC.

The J gene is TRBJ1-4, the V gene TRBV27; D is uncertain. CDR3 length equals 15 residues. Deletions cut 4 bases from V and 5 bases from J, with 14 bases between. Germline V lookup: CDR1 MNHEY, CDR2 SMNVEV (reference sequence). CDR3 amino acids: CASSSPGKKNEKLFF. In nucleotides, the CDR3 is TGTGCCAGCAGTTCCCCCGGGAAAAAAAATGAAAAACTGTTTTTT.

This clone was seen only a few times. The chain has TRBV28 and TRBJ1-3; 7 positions match TRBD1. Germline assignment: CDR1 MDHEN and CDR2 SYDVKM. The CDR3 is made up of 14 amino acids. Trimming at V came to 5 bases and at J to 8 bases, leaving 9 bases not matched to a gene. As DNA, the CDR3 is TGTGCCAGCAGTCGGCAGGGGGTACACTACACCATATATTTT. Its protein is CASSRQGVHYTIYF.

This chain links TRBV28 with TRBJ2-7, with no clear D. The CDR3 has 14 residues. Germline V CDR1 and CDR2: MDHEN, SYDVKM. The V end lost 5 bases, the J end lost 0 bases, and 11 bases lay between the germline ends. The CDR3 here is CASSPNLVSYEQYF. The CDR3 DNA is TGTGCCAGCAGTCCAAATCTAGTCTCCTACGAGCAGTACTTC. The full variable domain, rest sourced from reference TRBV28 and TRBJ2-7, is DVKVTQSSRYLVKRTGEKVFLECVQDMDHENMFWYRQDPGLGLRLIYFSYDVKMKEKGDIPEGYSVSREKKERFSLILESASTNQTSMYLCASSPNLVSYEQYFGPGTRLTVT.

This clone was found a few times. V gene TRBV29-1 combines with J gene TRBJ2-7; 10 nucleotides align to TRBD1. CDR3 size: 13 residues. CDR1 and CDR2 (germline): SQVTM, ANQGSEA. The trim removed 6 bases at V and 5 bases at J, leaving 7 bases unmatched. CDR3 sequence (DNA): TGCAGCGTGCCCGGGACAGGGGATCACGAGCAGTACTTC. Translation gives CSVPGTGDHEQYF.

There are a few counts of this clone. The rearrangement links TRBV6-5 to TRBJ1-1, with D possibly matching TRBD1 (5 bases). Germline CDR1 is MNHEY and CDR2 is SVGAGI. V lost 2 bases, J lost 8 bases, and 9 bases lay in between. The CDR3 covers 12 residues. CDR3 DNA sequence: TGTGCCAGCAGTTACCAGGGATACGAAGCTTTCTTT. The encoded protein is CASSYQGYEAFF.

The V and J genes are TRBV6-4 and TRBJ1-1; no definite D call. The CDR3 is 13 residues long. V was shortened by 6 bases and J by 0 bases, with 8 bases between the two germline ends. Germline-derived CDR1 and CDR2 are MRHNA and SNTAGT. The CDR3 nucleotides are TGTGCCAGCAGCCTCGGTGTGAACACTGAAGCTTTCTTT. This codes for CASSLGVNTEAFF.

The rearrangement joins TRBV27 to TRBJ2-7; tentative D call: TRBD1 (5 bases). Germline V gives CDR1 MNHEY, CDR2 SMNVEV (reference sequence). This CDR3 has 11 residues. The ends were cut back, 2 bases at V and 6 bases at J, with 5 bases in the middle. CDR3 DNA sequence: TGTGCCAGCAGTTTAAGGGGCGAGCAGTACTTC. As protein: CASSLRGEQYF.

The table lists this clone with a few counts. This chain joins TRBV4-2 and TRBJ1-5, with a possible D match to TRBD1 (5 bases). CDR1 and CDR2 from the germline V gene are LGHNA and YNFKEQ. The CDR3 covers 18 residues. V was cut by 2 bases and J by 2 bases, with 19 bases left in between. The CDR3 is CASSQNFPPGRGNQPQHF. CDR3 nucleotides: TGTGCCAGCAGCCAAAACTTTCCCCCGGGCAGGGGCAATCAGCCCCAGCATTTT.

This chain joins TRBV27 and TRBJ2-1, with 7 bases fitting TRBD2. Germline V gene lookup returns CDR1 MNHEY and CDR2 SMNVEV (reference sequence). V gave up 6 bases and J gave up 5 bases; unmatched junction bases: 7. CDR3 length: 14 residues. The CDR3 region is CASRLGTTNNEQFF. CDR3 bases: TGTGCCAGCAGGTTAGGGACTACCAACAATGAGCAGTTCTTC.

The chain has TRBV27 and TRBJ2-5; 7 nucleotides match TRBD2. The J call is in doubt because the DNA end fits TRBJ2-7 better. The CDR3 loop spans 15 amino acids. Germline CDR1 MNHEY, CDR2 SMNVEV (reference sequence). CDR3 sequence: CASILLAPLSYEQYF. DNA for the CDR3: TGTGCCAGCATCCTACTAGCGCCCCTCTCCTACGAGCAGTACTTC.

The J gene is TRBJ1-2, the V gene TRBV6-1; D might be TRBD1 (5 bases). Germline V lookup: CDR1 MNHNS, CDR2 SASEGT. The CDR3 runs to 16 residues. Trimming removed 2 bases from V and 4 bases from J, with 17 bases in between. The CDR3, as DNA: TGTGCCAGCAGTGAATTTGGGCAGGGAGGTGTCTATGGCTACACCTTC. Translating gives CASSEFGQGGVYGYTF.

The J gene is TRBJ2-7, the V gene TRBV29-1; 8 bases fit TRBD1. V shed 5 bases, J shed 1 base, and the junction held 4 bases outside the gene matches. The length of the CDR3 is 13 residues. Germline V lookup: CDR1 SQVTM, CDR2 ANQGSEA. The CDR3 nucleotides are TGCAGCGTTCCGGGACAGGATTCCTACGAGCAGTACTTC. It encodes CSVPGQDSYEQYF.

The CDR3 nucleotides read TGTGCCAGCAGTTATCAGGACGGCCCGGGGGGGGAGCAGTACTTC. Its protein is CASSYQDGPGGEQYF. The chain recombines TRBV6-6 with TRBJ2-7, with 8 bases aligning to TRBD2. This CDR3 is built from 15 residues. From germline, CDR1 is MNHNY and CDR2 SVGAGI (reference sequence). Trimming cost V 3 bases and J 7 bases; bases outside gene matches: 11.

The CDR3 DNA follows: TGTGCCAGCAGTTCCTTAGGCGCAGGGAAGAACACTGAAGCTTTCTTT. Protein sequence: CASSSLGAGKNTEAFF. This chain connects TRBV6-5 to TRBJ1-1; possibly TRBD1 for D (5 bases). The CDR3 spans 16 residues. Deletions cut 4 bases from V and 1 base from J, with 16 bases between. Germline values: CDR1 MNHEY, CDR2 SVGAGI.

The chain has TRBV5-1 and TRBJ1-2; D perhaps matches TRBD1 (6 bases). The CDR3 contains 14 residues. V was clipped by 4 bases and J by 4 bases, with 14 bases between them. Germline V CDR1 and CDR2: SGHRS, YFSETQ. The CDR3 reads CASSPPQGSYGYTF. The CDR3 DNA is TGCGCCAGCAGCCCACCACAGGGATCCTATGGCTACACCTTC.

In its sample, this clone was seen a few times. The rearrangement joins TRBV7-9 to TRBJ2-3; the match to TRBD2 covers 9 bases. Germline-derived CDR1 and CDR2 are SEHNR and FQNEAQ (reference sequence). The CDR3 spans 14 residues. V dropped 4 bases and J dropped 4; count of bases not matched to a gene: 3. CDR3 residues: CASSSASGADTQYF. Written as DNA, the CDR3 is TGTGCCAGCAGCTCTGCTAGCGGGGCAGATACGCAGTATTTT. The variable domain in full, completed from reference TRBV7-9 and TRBJ2-3, reads DTGVSQNPRHKITKRGQNVTFRCDPISEHNRLYWYRQTLGQGPEFLTYFQNEAQLEKSRLLSDRFSAERPKGSFSTLEIQRTEQGDSAMYLCASSSASGADTQYFGPGTRLTVL.

The chain links TRBV7-9 to TRBJ2-4; the D gene is possibly TRBD1 (5 bases). Looked up from germline, CDR1 is SEHNR and CDR2 is FQNEAQ (reference sequence). V was cut by 4 bases and J by 4 bases, with 14 bases left in between. The CDR3 spans 15 residues. Here the CDR3 DNA reads TGTGCCAGCAGCTACCTCCAGGGCGTTAAAAACATTCAGTACTTC. Protein: CASSYLQGVKNIQYF.

The sample holds a few counts of this clone. The chain couples TRBV28 to TRBJ1-5, with D possibly matching TRBD1 (6 bases). This CDR3 has 13 residues. The V end lost 6 bases, the J end lost 5 bases, and 11 bases lay between the germline ends. Germline V gene lookup returns CDR1 MDHEN and CDR2 SYDVKM. The CDR3 loop is CASRNGGHQPQHF. CDR3 sequence (DNA): TGTGCCAGCAGGAACGGGGGGCATCAGCCCCAGCATTTT.

The gene calls are TRBV5-1 and TRBJ2-5, with 7 nucleotides matching TRBD1. The CDR3 is made up of 15 amino acids. Trimming at V came to 0 bases and at J to 4 bases, leaving 6 bases not matched to a gene. Per germline, CDR1 SGHRS and CDR2 YFSETQ. The CDR3 DNA reads as TGCGCCAGCAGCTTGGAAGGGGGCGAGGGAGAGACCCAGTACTTC. It translates to CASSLEGGEGETQYF.

This CDR3 reads CASRNRGYGTYEQYF. CDR3 nucleotides: TGTGCCAGCAGAAACCGGGGATATGGGACCTACGAGCAGTACTTC. The V call is TRBV6-1, the J call TRBJ2-7, with D possibly TRBD2 on 5 matching bases. There are 15 residues in the CDR3. Germline values: CDR1 MNHNS, CDR2 SASEGT. V dropped 6 bases and J dropped 2 bases, with 17 bases sitting between them.

The gene calls are TRBV18 and TRBJ2-7, with TRBD2 matching over 9 bases. Per germline, CDR1 KGHSH and CDR2 LQKENI. V gave up 2 bases and J gave up 5 bases; unmatched junction bases: 7. The CDR3 sequence is 15 residues long. This chain's CDR3 is CASSPDFLAGNEQYF. CDR3 DNA: TGTGCCAGCTCACCAGATTTTCTAGCGGGAAACGAGCAGTACTTC.

The rearrangement links TRBV7-9 to TRBJ2-7; 7 positions match TRBD1. Trimming removed 2 bases from V and 7 bases from J; junction bases left unmatched: 8. This CDR3 contains 14 residues. CDR1 is SEHNR and CDR2 is FQNEAQ in the germline V gene (reference sequence). The CDR3 spells CASSLSTGMEEQYF. Here the CDR3 DNA reads TGTGCCAGCAGCTTATCGACAGGGATGGAGGAGCAGTACTTC.